This TCR beta chain came from a study of CD8 T cells in Susac syndrome. The CDR3 consists of 15 residues. J lost 4 bases, V lost 6 bases, and 12 bases had no gene match. Per the germline V gene, CDR1 is SQVTM and CDR2 is ANQGSEA. High-throughput TCR beta sequencing covered peripheral CD8+ and CD4+ T cells. Included as multiple sclerosis controls were treatment-naive patients who had stable or active relapsing-remitting disease. TEMRA cells underwent FACS enrichment and CD8+ and CD4+ T cells underwent negative isolation. Random hexamers were used to reverse transcribe about 0.5 to 1 ug of RNA. An immunoSEQ multiplex PCR generated amplified TCR beta CDR3 products spanning 54 Vbeta and 13 Jbeta. MiXCR was run by TCRdb on the immunoSEQ multiplex PCR reads, yielding one entry per CDR3 protein. This sample carries approximately 220,000 distinct CDR3 sequences, about 93% of them seen once, and the ten largest clones take over 0.1%.

The chain carries TRBV29-1 and TRBJ1-2; TRBD1 matches at 9 bases. This sequence originates from a human donor with multiple sclerosis. Sequenced sample: CD8+ T cells from PBMCs. The CDR3 here is CSVRATGGAGYGYTF. DNA for the CDR3: TGCAGCGTACGGGCTACAGGGGGCGCCGGCTATGGCTACACCTTC.